The next 8 T cell receptor beta chains were all read from a single sample in a study of Ad26.COV2.S vaccination and SARS-CoV-2 variants. Produced via immunoSEQ multiplex PCR; TCRdb's table is partial and in-frame only. The sample includes roughly 180,000 clones, around nine tenths of them seen just once. Source: peripheral blood, taken after recovery from COVID-19. The source of these receptors is a human donor who had recovered from COVID-19.

The chain combines TRBV6-5 with TRBJ1-2; 10 nucleotides line up with TRBD1. The trim removed 5 bases at V and 2 bases at J, leaving 5 bases unmatched. The germline CDR1 and CDR2 sequences are MNHEY and SVGAGI. This CDR3 is 15 amino acids long. The CDR3 reads CASSRDRGDNYGYTF. The CDR3 DNA sequence: TGTGCCAGCAGTCGGGACAGGGGTGACAACTATGGCTACACCTTC.

V usage is TRBV19 and J usage is TRBJ1-1; D might be TRBD1 (6 bases). This CDR3 comprises 12 residues. V dropped 5 bases and J dropped 10 bases, with 14 bases sitting between them. CDR1 and CDR2 from the germline V gene are LNHDA and SQIVND (reference sequence). The CDR3 sequence is CASSSTGLGAFF. CDR3 nucleotides: TGTGCCAGTAGTTCTACAGGGCTGGGAGCTTTCTTT.

This rearrangement joins TRBV2 to TRBJ2-4, with TRBD2 matching over 13 bases. Germline V gene lookup returns CDR1 SNHLY and CDR2 FYNNEI. J gave up 3 bases and V 4 bases, and 12 bases lay outside the gene matches. The CDR3 contains 19 residues. In DNA form, the CDR3 reads TGTGCCAGCAGTGCCCCTACTAGCGGGGGGGTGATGGGCAAAAACATTCAGTACTTC. Translation: CASSAPTSGGVMGKNIQYF.

This sequence joins TRBV5-1 and TRBJ2-3, with D possibly matching TRBD1 (6 bases). CDR1 is SGHRS and CDR2 is YFSETQ in the germline V gene. Trimming pared 0 bases from V and 6 bases from J, leaving 14 bases between. The CDR3 runs 15 residues. CDR3 sequence reads: CASSLVQGSADTQYF. In nucleotides, the CDR3 is TGCGCCAGCAGCTTGGTGCAGGGGAGTGCGGATACGCAGTATTTT.

This clone was found once. The J gene is TRBJ2-2, the V gene TRBV5-8; 9 bases are shared with TRBD1. Germline V CDR1 and CDR2: SGHTS, YDEGEE. With V trimmed by 9 bases and J by 5 bases, 11 bases remained unmatched. The CDR3 contains 15 residues. The CDR3 DNA follows: TGTGCCACCGCCGACAGGGGGTATGATACCGGGGAGCTGTTTTTT. As protein: CATADRGYDTGELFF.

The chain employs TRBV11-3 and TRBJ2-3, with D unresolved. The CDR3 spans 17 residues. Germline V CDR1 and CDR2: SGHNT, YENEEA. Trimming took off 5 bases at V and 1 base at J, with 19 bases between the two ends. The CDR3 loop is CASSPRTSVGGTDTQYF. DNA for the CDR3: TGTGCCAGCAGCCCTCGAACGTCAGTTGGGGGCACAGATACGCAGTATTTT.

This clone came up a few times. This rearrangement joins TRBV7-2 to TRBJ2-1; D remains ambiguous. The CDR3 consists of 13 residues. V lost 0 bases and J lost 8, with 8 bases in between. CDR1 is SGHTA and CDR2 is FQGNSA in the germline V gene. The CDR3 spells CASSLALYDEQFF. The CDR3 nucleotides are TGTGCCAGCAGCTTAGCGCTCTATGATGAGCAGTTCTTC.

The gene calls are TRBV12-3 or TRBV12-4 and TRBJ2-3; no firm D call. The V gene lost 1 base and the J gene lost 5 bases, with 4 bases spanning the gap. The CDR3 has 12 residues. CDR3 sequence (DNA): TGTGCCAGCAGTTTAGGGGGAGATACGCAGTATTTT. This codes for CASSLGGDTQYF.